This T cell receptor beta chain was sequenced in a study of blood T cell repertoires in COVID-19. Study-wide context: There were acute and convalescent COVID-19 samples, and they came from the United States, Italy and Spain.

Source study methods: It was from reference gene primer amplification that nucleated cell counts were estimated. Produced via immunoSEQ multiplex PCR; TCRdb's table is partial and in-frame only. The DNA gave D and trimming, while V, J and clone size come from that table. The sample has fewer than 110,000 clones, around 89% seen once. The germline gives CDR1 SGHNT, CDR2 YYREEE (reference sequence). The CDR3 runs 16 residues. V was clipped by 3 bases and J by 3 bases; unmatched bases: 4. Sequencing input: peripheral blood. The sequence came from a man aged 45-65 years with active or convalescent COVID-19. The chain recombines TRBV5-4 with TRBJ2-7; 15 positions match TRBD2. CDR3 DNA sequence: TGTGCCAGCAGCTACGGGACTAGCGGGAGGAACTACGAGCAGTACTTC. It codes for CASSYGTSGRNYEQYF.